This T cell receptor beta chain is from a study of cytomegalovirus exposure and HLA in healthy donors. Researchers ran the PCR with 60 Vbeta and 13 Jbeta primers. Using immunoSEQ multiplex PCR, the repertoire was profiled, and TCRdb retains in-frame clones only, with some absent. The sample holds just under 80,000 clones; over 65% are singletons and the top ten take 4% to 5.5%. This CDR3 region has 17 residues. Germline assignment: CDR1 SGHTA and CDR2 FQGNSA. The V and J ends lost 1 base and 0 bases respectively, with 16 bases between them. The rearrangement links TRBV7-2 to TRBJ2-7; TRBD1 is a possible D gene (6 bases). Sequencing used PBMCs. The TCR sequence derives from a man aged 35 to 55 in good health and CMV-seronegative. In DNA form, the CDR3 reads TGTGCCAGCAGCTTAGTAGGGGGAGCGGTTGGCTCCTACGAGCAGTACTTC. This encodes CASSLVGGAVGSYEQYF.